This passage covers 8 T cell receptor beta chains from one sample sequenced in a study of shared clonotypes between healthy human individuals (TCRdb year 2020). Receptor amplification or capture employed the immunoSEQ multiplex PCR assay. The clones in this table, taken by TCRdb from immuneACCESS, are in-frame only. Not every clone is retained; where verified, under half of the shortfall comes from an unresolved V gene, and the cause of the rest is unknown. This sample is represented by 650,000 to 750,000 clones; about three quarters of them were singletons. Clones ranked in the top ten supply around 2% of the sample. The sample taken for sequencing was memory CD4+ T cells sorted from blood. Interpreted using the paper, the cell subset or site label stands for: CD45RA-negative fraction. The receptors were sampled from a woman aged 30 to 39 in good health.

The chain joins TRBV29-1 to TRBJ1-1; no definite D call. Per the germline V gene, CDR1 is SQVTM and CDR2 is ANQGSEA. The CDR3 spans 13 residues. Trimming removed 7 bases from V and 0 bases from J, with 12 bases in between. This CDR3 is CSARNPVNTEAFF. CDR3 DNA: TGCAGCGCGCGGAACCCGGTGAACACTGAAGCTTTCTTT. The full variable domain, in which reference TRBV29-1 and TRBJ1-1 provide the parts outside the CDR3, is SAVISQKPSRDICQRGTSLTIQCQVDSQVTMMFWYRQQPGQSLTLIATANQGSEATYESGFVIDKFPISRPNLTFSTLTVSNMSPEDSSIYLCSARNPVNTEAFFGQGTRLTVV.

The gene calls are TRBV14 and TRBJ2-5, with D possibly TRBD2 on 6 matching bases. Trimming removed 1 base from V and 7 bases from J, with 19 bases in between. Germline-derived CDR1 and CDR2 are SGHDN and FVKESK. This CDR3 region has 16 residues. The chain's CDR3 is CASSQGTGALMGTQYF. CDR3 coding DNA: TGTGCCAGCAGCCAAGGGACGGGAGCCCTTATGGGGACCCAGTACTTC.

This clone has a single count. The genes are TRBV18 and TRBJ2-1; 14 bases line up with TRBD2. The CDR3 length is 16 residues. Germline CDR1 is KGHSH and CDR2 is LQKENI. V gave up 4 bases and J gave up 6 bases; unmatched junction bases: 5. The CDR3 protein is CASSLPGLAGVNEQFF. The DNA for the CDR3 is TGTGCCAGCTCACTACCGGGACTAGCGGGAGTCAATGAGCAGTTCTTC. The full variable domain, in which reference TRBV18 and TRBJ2-1 provide the parts outside the CDR3, is NAGVMQNPRHLVRRRGQEARLRCSPMKGHSHVYWYRQLPEEGLKFMVYLQKENIIDESGMPKERFSAEFPKEGPSILRIQQVVRGDSAAYFCASSLPGLAGVNEQFFGPGTRLTVL.

V gene TRBV7-2 combines with J gene TRBJ2-7, with D possibly matching TRBD1 (6 bases). The CDR3 is 16 amino acids. The V end lost 5 bases, the J end lost 2 bases, and 19 bases lay between the germline ends. Germline V gene sequence: CDR1 SGHTA, CDR2 FQGNSA. The CDR3 coding sequence is TGTGCCAGCAGCCGCCGAAAAACAGGGTCGGCCTACGAGCAGTACTTC. As protein: CASSRRKTGSAYEQYF.

This clone was seen a few times. This sequence joins TRBV30 and TRBJ2-3; D not resolved. Trimming cost V 3 bases and J 6 bases, with 16 bases left between them. The V gene's germline CDR1 is GTSNPN and CDR2 SVGIG (reference sequence). The CDR3 is 14 residues long. The CDR3 DNA follows: TGTGCCTGGAGGGGTCAGGTCGAGTCGGATACGCAGTATTTT. Amino acid sequence: CAWRGQVESDTQYF.

This chain links TRBV28 with TRBJ1-5, with no clear D. The CDR3 totals 15 residues. Trimming removed 1 base from V and 0 bases from J, with 7 bases in between. The germline CDR1 and CDR2 sequences are MDHEN and SYDVKM. CDR3 nucleotides: TGTGCCAGCAGTTTATTTGGTTATAGCAATCAGCCCCAGCATTTT. Encoded protein: CASSLFGYSNQPQHF.

In DNA, the CDR3 is TGTGCCAGCAGCCAGAGTAACACTGAAGCTTTCTTT. Amino acid sequence: CASSQSNTEAFF. The chain couples TRBV7-9 to TRBJ1-1, with D unresolved. Per the germline V gene, CDR1 is SEHNR and CDR2 is FQNEAQ (reference sequence). This CDR3 spans 12 amino acids. V was trimmed by 5 bases and J by 2 bases, leaving 6 bases between them.

This clone was recorded at least ten times. The chain links TRBV5-6 to TRBJ1-1; D gene ambiguous. Trimming left V 2 bases short and J 3 bases short, with 8 bases between. Germline CDR1 is SGHDT and CDR2 is YYEEEE. The CDR3 is made up of 13 amino acids. The CDR3 loop is CASSLTWDTEAFF. DNA of the CDR3: TGTGCCAGCAGCTTAACATGGGACACTGAAGCTTTCTTT.